Described below is a single T cell receptor beta chain sequence and its context. The antigen is not known. It was by 5' RACE with UMI labels that the TRB cDNA libraries were prepared. TCRdb re-analyzed the 5' RACE reads; it lists each CDR3 protein once, without DNA. The table counts about 150,000 distinct CDR3 sequences; 0.49% lies in the top ten. The data were taken from a study of CXCR3-negative and CXCR3-positive naive CD8 T cells. Overall study results and limits: More hydrophobic TRB CDR3s were found in CXCR3-positive naive cells than in CXCR3-negative naive cells.

The CDR3 runs to 19 residues. The specimen was naive CXCR3+ CD8+ T cells from blood. As for subset: CD45RO-CCR7+CD27+CD95- naive CD8+ T cells expressing CXCR3 (TNR3+). The rearrangement links TRBV7-5 to TRBJ2-7; the TCRdb D gene call, TRBD2, has no DNA to confirm it. TRBV7-5 is recorded as a pseudogene. The TCR originated in a human donor in good health. Some clones in this sample may be carry-over from other donors' samples. CDR3 protein: CISVPEARGFSGATYEQYF.